This T cell receptor beta chain was found in a study of cytotoxic CD8 clonotypes in ibrutinib-treated CLL. TCRdb's table, derived via immunoSEQ multiplex PCR, lists solely in-frame clones and lacks some. Among about 200,000 clones, approximately 75% were seen once, and the ten largest hold 11%. Germline V CDR1 and CDR2: MGHRA, YSYEKL. The CDR3 length is 15 residues. The V end was cut by 3 bases, the J end by 1 base, with 12 bases between. The clonotype originates from a human donor with chronic lymphocytic leukemia. The sample was PBMCs, taken after 12 months of ibrutinib treatment. The chain employs TRBV4-1 and TRBJ1-1; D possibly corresponds to TRBD1 (6 bases). The CDR3 nucleotides are TGCGCCAGCAGCCATCCGGGGGGGGCGAACACTGAAGCTTTCTTT. This codes for CASSHPGGANTEAFF.